This T cell receptor (beta chain) emerged from a study of T cell repertoires in cytomegalovirus infection. Germline V CDR1 and CDR2: SNHLY, FYNNEI. V lost 5 bases and J lost 6; bases outside the gene matches: 9. The CDR3 extends over 15 amino acids. Each CDR3 protein is one row after TCRdb ran MiXCR on the reads. In the table there are 900,000 to 950,000 distinct CDR3 sequences, around 30% of which are singletons. About this clonotype: Its antigen is undetermined.

The rearrangement joins TRBV2 to TRBJ2-3, with 9 bases fitting TRBD1. The input for sequencing was cultured CD8+ T cells from PBMCs, taken from culture after CMV antigen stimulation. This receptor was taken from a human donor in good health (CMV status not recorded). Some clones in this sample may be carry-over from other donors' samples. The DNA of the CDR3 is TGTGCCAGCAGTTACACAGGGGGCCAGGCGGATACGCAGTATTTT. The encoded protein is CASSYTGGQADTQYF.